This T cell receptor (beta chain) was captured by sequencing in a study of T cells in Graves' hyperthyroidism and ophthalmopathy. Study information: Peripheral blood samples were taken at initial diagnosis, prior to any treatment.

Study-wide results and caveats: Most thyroid clonotypes expanded above 0.001 appeared in blood too.

From germline, CDR1 is SGHRS and CDR2 YFSETQ. The CDR3 sequence is 16 residues long. V trimming: 5 bases; J trimming: 4 bases; junction bases outside the gene matches: 10. This clonotype occurred many times. As yet, its antigen is unknown. Amplification targeted TCR beta CDR3 regions from RNA transcripts. The TCR CDR3 first-round RT-PCR relied on the HTBI primer set. Each CDR3 protein gets one entry after TCRdb re-called the multiplex PCR reads with MiXCR. The sample carries 460,000 or so distinct CDR3 sequences, approximately 15% recorded once. From roughly 10 ml of fresh peripheral blood, PBMCs were isolated.

The sequence was obtained from a woman aged 18-35 years with Graves' hyperthyroidism. The sequenced material came from blood. The rearrangement uses TRBV5-1 and TRBJ2-2, with TRBD2 matching 8 bases. This chain's CDR3 is CASRLPGLDGTGELFF. As DNA, the CDR3 is TGCGCCAGCAGACTACCGGGACTAGATGGCACCGGGGAGCTGTTTTTT.